This entry is about one TCR beta chain. What it recognizes is unknown. Every patient experienced relapse after autologous stem cell transplantation, and brentuximab vedotin exposure varied. The method was immunoSEQ multiplex PCR; TCRdb's version includes in-frame clones alone and lacks a portion of them. The sample lists 29,000 or so clones, roughly 70% seen once, with under 3.5% in the top ten. Trimming pared 3 bases from V and 4 bases from J, leaving 6 bases between. Germline CDR1 reads LNHDA; CDR2 reads SQIVND (reference sequence). CDR3 length equals 12 residues. The data were obtained in a study of PD-1 blockade in classical Hodgkin lymphoma. Study in general: Intravenous delivery of nivolumab at 3 mg/kg to patients occurred every 2 weeks.

The study, taken as a whole, reports: CD4+ TCR diversity, unlike CD8+, climbed significantly by C4D1. Compared with healthy donors, newly diagnosed patients reportedly showed lower baseline TCR diversity. The study found complete responders had baseline diversity similar to newly diagnosed patients.

The sample consisted of peripheral blood mononuclear cells (PBMCs), taken before the second cycle of nivolumab. V gene TRBV19 combines with J gene TRBJ1-1; D call uncertain. This sequence originates from a human donor with classical Hodgkin lymphoma. The DNA for the CDR3 is TGTGCCAGTAGTATGTTGGGCACTGAAGCTTTCTTT. Residues: CASSMLGTEAFF.